The text below deals with one T cell receptor (beta chain). The antigen this receptor binds is unknown. There are no base qualities to consult, and no much larger clone falls within one base. This sample is drawn from a study of T-cell reconstitution after alpha-beta-depleted transplantation in children (dated by TCRdb to 2015 to 2016). A note on the overall study: The study quantitatively tracked T-cell immune reconstitution after TCRalphabeta/CD19-depleted allogeneic hematopoietic cell transplantation in children using TCR repertoire profiling.

Library preparation employed PCR. Sequenced using an Illumina HiSeq 2500. TCR library preparation used molecular barcoding, with unique molecular identifiers applied to normalize quantification of the TCRbeta repertoire. TCRdb passed the public sequencing reads through fastp at Q25 and MiXCR, retaining productive beta sequences. Rows are combined by CDR3 protein, so each entry shows the most common genes and DNA. The sample table records around 480,000 distinct CDR3 sequences; 30% to 35% of these occur just once. The top ten clones comprise approximately 2.3% of the sample. The receptor was isolated from a human donor who donated a stem cell graft to a child with aplastic anemia. The sample consisted of PBMCs from the stem cell graft donor, taken from the stem cell graft.

The bases are TGTGCCAGCAGCATACAGGACACAGATACGCAGTATTTT. Translated, this is CASSIQDTDTQYF. The V and J segments used are TRBV7-9 and TRBJ2-3, and perhaps TRBD1 as D gene, on 5 matching bases. V loses 5 bases, J loses 2 bases, and the germline ends lie 8 bases apart. The germline V gene (reference sequence) sets CDR1 to SEHNR and CDR2 to FQNEAQ. The CDR3 runs 13 amino acids, cysteine and phenylalanine included. Only the CDR3 portion is preserved as DNA: 39 bases, with reading frame beginning at the first base.